What follows describes a single T cell receptor (beta chain). This record belongs to a study of cytomegalovirus exposure and HLA in healthy donors. The PCR employed 60 Vbeta primers together with 13 Jbeta primers. The data were produced by immunoSEQ multiplex PCR, yet TCRdb's version contains in-frame clones alone and is incomplete. The sample table sets out 130,000 to 150,000 clones. The source material was PBMCs. The clonotype originates from a man between 40 and 49 years old in good health and CMV-seronegative.

CDR3 residues: CASSHTTGRFSYEQYF. For the CDR3, the DNA is TGTGCCAGCAGTCATACCACCGGGAGGTTCTCCTACGAGCAGTACTTC. The chain recombines TRBV7-9 with TRBJ2-7; 7 positions agree with TRBD2. Trimming took 6 bases from V and 0 from J; bases not matched to a gene: 11. The germline V gene encodes CDR1 SEHNR and CDR2 FQNEAQ (reference sequence). CDR3 size: 16 residues.